This is a list of T cell receptor beta chains from one sample in a study of blood T cell repertoires in COVID-19. Sequencing used immunoSEQ multiplex PCR; TCRdb keeps in-frame clones, though not all of them. The sample includes fewer than 100,000 clones, more than 75% of them seen just once. The sequenced sample was peripheral blood. These receptors all stem from a human donor in a cohort sampled during active COVID-19. The CDR3 runs from the conserved cysteine through the conserved F or W. A D gene is named only where the DNA matches it firmly.

j_call d_call v_call cdr3_aa cdr3_nt
TRBJ2-4 - TRBV7-9 CASSLVSVQSLRGNIQYF TGTGCCAGCAGCTTAGTTTCGGTCCAGTCCCTGCGCGGAAACATTCAGTACTTC
TRBJ1-6 - TRBV5-1 CASSLVGQIYNSPLHF TGCGCCAGCAGCTTGGTAGGACAGATATATAATTCACCCCTCCACTTT
TRBJ2-1 TRBD1 TRBV6-5 CASSRTGWGEQFF TGTGCCAGCAGTCGGACAGGGTGGGGTGAGCAGTTCTTC
TRBJ2-7 - TRBV6-6 CASKKGGGRPYEQYF TGTGCCAGCAAAAAGGGGGGGGGCCGTCCCTACGAGCAGTACTTC
TRBJ1-4 - TRBV21-1 CASTLTGEREKLFF TGTGCCAGCACCCTGACAGGGGAGCGTGAAAAACTGTTTTTT
TRBJ2-4 - TRBV5-1 CASSSTGSGIQYF TGCGCCAGCAGCTCTACAGGGTCGGGCATTCAGTACTTC
TRBJ2-1 - TRBV11-2 CASSLDRSAQQFF TGTGCCAGCAGCTTAGATAGGAGCGCGCAGCAGTTCTTC
TRBJ1-6 - TRBV12-3/TRBV12-4 CASSLGDLLHF TGTGCCAGCAGTTTGGGAGACCTGCTCCACTTT
TRBJ2-1 TRBD1 TRBV11-1 CASSFRDRWNNEQFF TGTGCCAGCAGCTTCCGGGACAGGTGGAACAATGAGCAGTTCTTC
TRBJ2-2 - TRBV7-3 CASSFTATGELFF TGTGCCAGCAGCTTTACAGCTACCGGGGAGCTGTTTTTT